This TCR beta chain was identified in a study of regulatory T cells in long-lasting Graves disease. Study-wide results and caveats: Among samples with persistent disease, TRBV28, TRBJ1-2 and TRBJ2-5 were favored.

The germline V gene has CDR1 LNHDA and CDR2 SQIVND (reference sequence). The CDR3 contains 14 residues. Arm-PCR of CDR3 regions and iRepertoire HTBI primers were the basis on which TCR beta libraries were built. TCRdb re-called the multiplex PCR reads with MiXCR, one entry per CDR3 protein. The sample yields some 220,000 distinct CDR3 sequences, about 19% seen once. Details on this clonotype: Antigen specificity is unknown.

Sample time point: newly diagnosed GD, antithyroid drugs for less than 3 months. PBMCs provided the RNA from which the TCR library was made. Around 9 milliliters of peripheral blood were drawn into EDTA tubes. In addition, the sample was reused for a study of T cells in Graves' hyperthyroidism and ophthalmopathy. From that paper: Clonotypes that were expanded in thyroid above 0.001 mostly appeared in blood too.

The sample here was peripheral blood mononuclear cells (PBMCs), taken at new diagnosis, from a patient treated with antithyroid drugs. This chain uses TRBV19 with TRBJ2-7; possibly TRBD1 for D (5 bases). Matching the DNA end better, TRBJ2-1 makes the J call doubtful. This TCR was sampled from a woman in her twenties or thirties with Graves disease. CDR3 in DNA: TGTGCCAGTAGTATCTTAGGGGAACCGAATGAGCAGTTCTTC. Translated: CASSILGEPNEQFF.